A selection of T cell receptor beta chains follows, all from one sample in a study of T cell responses to AZD1222 COVID-19 vaccine. Profiled with immunoSEQ multiplex PCR; TCRdb holds only in-frame clones, not every one. In the table there are around 99,000 clones, over 75% of which are singletons. This specimen was peripheral blood, taken on day 0 of AZD1222 vaccination. These receptors were collected from an adult in good health. Both conserved end residues are part of each CDR3. D genes are given only for firm matches. Some rows mark clone size as missing; the rest say once, few, many or name a class of expanded clone.

15 | TRBJ1-4 | . | . | TRBV9 | TGTGCCAGCAGCGTTGGGGGAGGTGCTAATGAAAAACTGTTTTTT | CASSVGGGANEKLFF
14 | TRBJ1-5 | . | . | TRBV24-1 | TGTGCCACCAGTGACCATGGACAGAATCAGCCCCAGCATTTT | CATSDHGQNQPQHF
13 | TRBJ1-2 | . | . | TRBV5-4 | TGTGCCAGCAGCTCCCCCTCGGGCTATGGCTACACCTTC | CASSSPSGYGYTF
17 | TRBJ1-5 | . | few | TRBV19 | TGTGCCAGTAGTCCAAATAATCGTTGGGGGAATGATCAGCCCCAGCATTTT | CASSPNNRWGNDQPQHF
13 | TRBJ1-2 | . | . | TRBV4-1 | TGCGCCAGCAGCCACGGAGACTACTATGGCTACACCTTC | CASSHGDYYGYTF
12 | TRBJ1-5 | . | . | TRBV7-8 | TGTGCCAGCAGCCCCATTAATCAGCCCCAGCATTTT | CASSPINQPQHF
15 | TRBJ2-1 | TRBD2 | once | TRBV6-5 | TGTGCCAGCAGATCCGGGACTAGCGCGAACAATGAGCAGTTCTTC | CASRSGTSANNEQFF
13 | TRBJ2-2 | . | . | TRBV12-3/TRBV12-4 | TGTGCCAGCAGTACTTTAGCAGGCGGGGAGCTGTTTTTT | CASSTLAGGELFF
17 | TRBJ2-2 | TRBD2 | . | TRBV5-5 | TGTGCCAGCAGCTTTTTTGGACTAGCGGGAGGGGCCGGGGAGCTGTTTTTT | CASSFFGLAGGAGELFF
14 | TRBJ1-5 | . | once | TRBV18 | TGTGCCAGCTCCCAACTACATAGCAATCAGCCCCAGCATTTT | CASSQLHSNQPQHF
16 | TRBJ1-5 | . | few | TRBV6-5 | TGTGCCAGCAGTTCCAGGGGCCTCACCCTCAATCAGCCCCAGCATTTT | CASSSRGLTLNQPQHF
16 | TRBJ1-5 | . | . | TRBV18 | TGTGCCAGCTCACCCCCGGGGCGGGCAACCAATCAGCCCCAGCATTTT | CASSPPGRATNQPQHF
13 | TRBJ1-5 | . | . | TRBV19 | TGTGCCACCTGCCGAGGGGGGGACCAGCCCCAGCATTTT | CATCRGGDQPQHF
14 | TRBJ1-2 | TRBD1 | . | TRBV6-5 | TGTGCCAGCAGTACTTGGACAGGGGAGTTTGGCTACACCTTC | CASSTWTGEFGYTF
12 | TRBJ1-2 | . | . | TRBV7-2 | TGTGCCAGCAGCCAGCGAAAGTATGGCTACACCTTC | CASSQRKYGYTF
13 | TRBJ2-2 | . | few | TRBV5-1 | TGCGCCAGCAGCTTACAGGAAACCGGGGAGCTGTTTTTT | CASSLQETGELFF
15 | TRBJ1-2 | . | . | TRBV14 | TGTGCCAGCAGCCTACGCTTACGGGAAGTCAGTGGCTACACCTTC | CASSLRLREVSGYTF
16 | TRBJ1-1 | . | . | TRBV7-2 | TGTGCCAGCAGCTTGGCGTTCGGGACCGCGGGTACTGAAGCTTTCTTT | CASSLAFGTAGTEAFF
15 | TRBJ1-5 | . | . | TRBV7-3 | TGTGCCACCCCCCCCTCGGGCTATAGCAATCAGCCCCAGCATTTT | CATPPSGYSNQPQHF
13 | TRBJ2-5 | . | . | TRBV7-2 | TGTGCCAGCAGCTTAGATGCATTGGGGACCCAGTACTTC | CASSLDALGTQYF
15 | TRBJ1-1 | . | . | TRBV4-1 | TGCGCCAGCAAACTCATGGTCACCACGAACACTGAAGCTTTCTTT | CASKLMVTTNTEAFF
16 | TRBJ1-2 | . | . | TRBV28 | TGTGCCAGCACCCAGGTTCGTCCTGGGTTGGGCTATGGCTACACCTTC | CASTQVRPGLGYGYTF
13 | TRBJ2-5 | . | once | TRBV2 | TGTGCCAGCAGTTCGGTGTTTCGGGAGACCCAGTACTTC | CASSSVFRETQYF
17 | TRBJ2-7 | TRBD2 | few | TRBV5-1 | TGCGCCAGCAGCCCCGGTCCCGGGACTAGCTTGGCCTACGAGCAGTACTTC | CASSPGPGTSLAYEQYF
15 | TRBJ2-7 | TRBD1 | . | TRBV19 | TGTGCCAGTAGTCCCGGCGGGACAGGGACCTACGAGCAGTACTTC | CASSPGGTGTYEQYF
11 | TRBJ1-4 | . | once | TRBV20-1 | TGCAGTGCTAGAGAAGTCGAAAAACTGTTTTTT | CSAREVEKLFF
13 | TRBJ1-2 | TRBD1 | . | TRBV3-1/TRBV3-2 | TGTGCCAGCAGCCAAGGACAGGGCTATGGCTACACCTTC | CASSQGQGYGYTF
12 | TRBJ2-3 | TRBD1 | . | TRBV7-2 | TGTGCCTCCCAGGGGGCCGGAGATACGCAGTATTTT | CASQGAGDTQYF
12 | TRBJ1-1 | . | few | TRBV3-1/TRBV3-2 | TGTGCCAGCAGCCAATTTGGGTCGGAAGCTTTCTTT | CASSQFGSEAFF
17 | TRBJ2-1 | . | . | TRBV19 | TGTGCCAGTAGTATTACAGGGTCCCCCCGCTCCTACAATGAGCAGTTCTTC | CASSITGSPRSYNEQFF
15 | TRBJ1-2 | . | once | TRBV7-2 | TGTGCCAGCAGCTTAGGACAGCAGGTCGTTCGGGGCTACACCTTC | CASSLGQQVVRGYTF
15 | TRBJ1-6 | TRBD1 | . | TRBV5-5 | TGTGCCAGCAGCACCCGGGACAGGGCATTGTCACCCCTCCACTTT | CASSTRDRALSPLHF
16 | TRBJ2-2 | . | . | TRBV3-1/TRBV3-2 | TGTGCCAGCAGCCCTTTATGGGGGGCCAACACCGGGGAGCTGTTTTTT | CASSPLWGANTGELFF
14 | TRBJ1-1 | TRBD1 | . | TRBV6-2/TRBV6-3 | TGTGCCAGCAGTAGACAGGGGTTGTTCACTGAAGCTTTCTTT | CASSRQGLFTEAFF
17 | TRBJ2-1 | . | . | TRBV30 | TGTGCCTGGAGCTTGTACGGGCGGAAGAGCTCCTACAATGAGCAGTTCTTC | CAWSLYGRKSSYNEQFF
18 | TRBJ2-6 | TRBD2 | . | TRBV7-3 | TGTGCCAGCAGCTTAACGACTAGCGGACGCTCTGGGGCCAACGTCCTGACTTTC | CASSLTTSGRSGANVLTF
11 | TRBJ2-1 | . | . | TRBV7-8 | TGTGCCAGCAGCCGGAGAGTTGAGCAGTTCTTC | CASSRRVEQFF
13 | TRBJ1-2 | . | . | TRBV5-1 | TGCGCCAGCACCCTAGGATCTCAGTATGGCTACACCTTC | CASTLGSQYGYTF
12 | TRBJ1-5 | . | . | TRBV7-9 | TGTGCCAGCAGCTTAGGGGACGGGCCCCAGCATTTT | CASSLGDGPQHF
14 | TRBJ1-1 | . | . | TRBV25-1 | TGTGCCAGCAGGAGGGGACCGGGGGGCACTGAAGCTTTCTTT | CASRRGPGGTEAFF
16 | TRBJ1-2 | . | . | TRBV18 | TGTGCCAGCTCACCACGTTCGGACATCACTCCCGGTGGCTACACCTTC | CASSPRSDITPGGYTF
13 | TRBJ1-1 | . | . | TRBV7-9 | TGTGCCAGCAGCGATGGGAGGAACACTGAAGCTTTCTTT | CASSDGRNTEAFF
12 | TRBJ1-2 | TRBD1 | . | TRBV2 | TGTGCCAGCAGGCGACAGGGTGTCGGCTACACCTTC | CASRRQGVGYTF
15 | TRBJ2-4 | . | . | TRBV27 | TGTGCCAGCAGGTCCACAGGGGGGGCCAGGGGCTATCAGTACTTC | CASRSTGGARGYQYF
14 | TRBJ1-1 | . | . | TRBV6-5 | TGTGCCAGCAGAGGTCGGACAAAGGTGTCTGAAGCTTTCTTT | CASRGRTKVSEAFF
13 | TRBJ1-1 | . | . | TRBV7-9 | TGTGCCAGCAGCTTAGAGGTAGGGGTTGAAGCTTTCTTT | CASSLEVGVEAFF
15 | TRBJ1-4 | . | . | TRBV19 | TGTGCCAGTAGTATATTCCAGGGGTCTAATGAAAAACTGTTTTTT | CASSIFQGSNEKLFF
15 | TRBJ1-6 | . | . | TRBV7-8 | TGTGCCAGCAGCTTAGTTGGGAGCAATAATTCACCCCTCCACTTT | CASSLVGSNNSPLHF
14 | TRBJ2-2 | . | . | TRBV29-1 | TGCAGCGTTGAAGACGGAAGGAGGACCGGGGAGCTGTTTTTT | CSVEDGRRTGELFF
16 | TRBJ2-6 | TRBD1 | once | TRBV11-1 | TGTGCCAGCAGCTTAGAGGGGACAGGGGGCTTCGACGTCCTGACTTTC | CASSLEGTGGFDVLTF
16 | TRBJ1-2 | TRBD1 | . | TRBV6-5 | TGTGCCAGCAGTTACCTGGGACAGGGGGCGATCTATGGCTACACCTTC | CASSYLGQGAIYGYTF
13 | TRBJ1-1 | . | . | TRBV9 | TGTGCCAGCAGCGTAGACCGATACACTGAAGCTTTCTTT | CASSVDRYTEAFF
19 | TRBJ2-1 | TRBD2 | . | TRBV4-2 | TGTGCCAGCAGCCGAGGACTAGCGGGAGGGGCCCCTCGGAGAGGTGAGCAGTTCTTC | CASSRGLAGGAPRRGEQFF
14 | TRBJ1-2 | TRBD1 | . | TRBV19 | TGTGCCAGTAGTATACGGACAGGGGGCTTTGGCTACACCTTC | CASSIRTGGFGYTF
16 | TRBJ2-6 | TRBD1 | . | TRBV18 | TGTGCCAGCTCACCAAGGGACAGGGTGGATTCCAACGTCCTGACTTTC | CASSPRDRVDSNVLTF